The 5 T cell receptor beta chains in this list originate from one sample, sequenced in a study of blood T cell repertoires in COVID-19. Here immunoSEQ multiplex PCR was the method, and the copy in TCRdb shows in-frame clones only, minus some. The sample holds around 380,000 clones, approximately 77% seen once. Sequenced sample: peripheral blood. These receptors were obtained from a human donor with acute or convalescent COVID-19. The donor label of this sample is uncertain.

The V gene is TRBV10-2, the J gene TRBJ1-6; 9 bases agree with TRBD1. Germline CDR1 WSHSY, CDR2 SAAADI. The CDR3 covers 19 residues. V lost 0 bases to trimming and J lost 0 bases; unmatched junction nucleotides: 6. The CDR3 is CASSESGTGRSSYNSPLHF. In DNA form, the CDR3 reads TGCGCCAGCAGTGAGTCGGGGACAGGGCGGAGCTCCTATAATTCACCCCTCCACTTT.

The chain couples TRBV5-4 to TRBJ1-6; TRBD1 is a possible D gene (5 bases). Deletions cut 4 bases from V and 7 bases from J, with 15 bases between. Per the germline V gene, CDR1 is SGHNT and CDR2 is YYREEE (reference sequence). This CDR3 contains 15 residues. For the CDR3, the DNA is TGTGCCAGCAGCCTACGGCAGGGTTCGAATTCACCCCTCCACTTT. As protein: CASSLRQGSNSPLHF.

The rearrangement uses TRBV2 and TRBJ1-2, with 7 nucleotides matching TRBD1. The CDR3 has 15 amino acids. Germline CDR1 and CDR2: SNHLY and FYNNEI. V lost 7 bases, J lost 8 bases, and 16 bases stayed unmatched. The CDR3 loop reads CASIGTANRGGGYTF. CDR3 in DNA: TGTGCCAGCATAGGGACAGCTAATCGTGGGGGGGGCTACACCTTC.

This chain uses TRBV18 with TRBJ2-5; 8 bases map to TRBD1. V shed 6 bases, J shed 4 bases, and the junction held 4 bases outside the gene matches. The CDR3 is 13 residues long. CDR1 and CDR2 (germline): KGHSH, LQKENI. CDR3 amino acids: CASSRQGTETQYF. CDR3 coding DNA: TGTGCCAGCTCCCGACAGGGGACAGAGACCCAGTACTTC.

This clone has just a few counts. The CDR3 here is CASSLGTNTDTQYF. The DNA of the CDR3 is TGTGCCAGCAGCTTAGGGACAAACACAGATACGCAGTATTTT. The chain couples TRBV7-9 to TRBJ2-3, with a possible D match to TRBD1 (5 bases). Per the germline V gene, CDR1 is SEHNR and CDR2 is FQNEAQ (reference sequence). Trimming left V 1 base short and J 2 bases short, with 7 bases between. CDR3 length: 14 amino acids.